This T cell receptor (beta chain) was retrieved from a study of control samples from healthy donors and cancer patients. This clone has just one count. In germline, CDR1 is KGHSH, CDR2 LQKENI. The length of the CDR3 is 15 residues. V was clipped by 2 bases and J by 4 bases; unmatched bases: 5. The assay was immunoSEQ multiplex PCR, and TCRdb's table has in-frame clones only and misses some. The table records about 85,000 clones, approximately 89% of them present only once. This rearrangement joins TRBV18 to TRBJ2-3; 8 nucleotides agree with TRBD1. The sequencing input was blood. The TCR originated in a man aged 45 to 65 in good health. CDR3 region: CASSPSSGGSDTQYF. DNA of the CDR3: TGTGCCAGCTCACCAAGTTCAGGGGGCTCAGATACGCAGTATTTT. The full variable domain, its missing parts supplied by reference TRBV18 and TRBJ2-3, is NAGVMQNPRHLVRRRGQEARLRCSPMKGHSHVYWYRQLPEEGLKFMVYLQKENIIDESGMPKERFSAEFPKEGPSILRIQQVVRGDSAAYFCASSPSSGGSDTQYFGPGTRLTVL.